Included here is one T cell receptor (beta chain) sequence, with context. What it recognizes is unknown. V lost 5 bases to trimming and J lost 0 bases; unmatched junction nucleotides: 3. Germline CDR1 reads MDHEN; CDR2 reads SYDVKM. The CDR3 runs 14 residues. These data originate in a study of T cell repertoires in cytomegalovirus infection. Study-wide context: CMV infection together with matching HLA type was indicated by public TCR beta signatures. Study-wide findings and caveats: HLA-C-restricted CMV clonotypes gave the most frequent clonotype in two of eight donors.

TCRdb itself ran the reads through MiXCR, one entry per CDR3 protein. The profile covers approximately 390,000 distinct CDR3 sequences, with just under 35% appearing a single time and about 13% taken by the ten largest. The chain combines TRBV28 with TRBJ2-7; 8 positions agree with TRBD1. This sequence was found in a human donor in good health (CMV status not recorded). Some clones in this sample may be carry-over from other donors' samples. The starting material was cultured PBMCs, obtained from culture after CMV antigen stimulation. The CDR3 DNA follows: TGTGCCAGCAGTCCAGGGGGCTTCTCCTACGAGCAGTACTTC. Translating it yields CASSPGGFSYEQYF.